One sample yielded the 10 T cell receptor beta chains listed below, sequenced in a study of blood T cell repertoires in COVID-19. The protocol was immunoSEQ multiplex PCR, while the TCRdb copy is restricted to in-frame clones and leaves out a portion. Of fewer than 350,000 clones in the sample, around 85% are singletons; the top ten hold under 2%. Material: PBMCs or T cells enriched from blood (not recorded which). These TCRs come from a woman under 40 who had been exposed to COVID-19.

This rearrangement joins TRBV6-5 to TRBJ1-1; D may be TRBD1 (6 bases). Germline V gene sequence: CDR1 MNHEY, CDR2 SVGAGI. CDR3 size: 16 residues. V was clipped by 2 bases and J by 1 base, with 14 bases between them. The CDR3 region has the DNA TGTGCCAGCAGTTACCACGGACAGAGTGGGAACACTGAAGCTTTCTTT. Translating gives CASSYHGQSGNTEAFF.

This clone was picked up one time. The V gene is TRBV6-5, the J gene TRBJ2-7, with 7 bases lining up with TRBD1. V shed 6 bases and J 5 bases; nucleotides not matched to a gene: 7. The CDR3 sequence is 13 residues long. CDR1 and CDR2 (germline): MNHEY, SVGAGI. The CDR3 loop reads CASRRQGYHEQYF. The CDR3, as DNA: TGTGCCAGCAGGAGACAGGGTTACCACGAGCAGTACTTC.

The sample holds one count of this clone. The CDR3 coding sequence is TGTGCCAGCTCACCACTAGACAGGGCGTCCCCAAATTCACCCCTCCACTTT. This translates into CASSPLDRASPNSPLHF. The chain has TRBV18 and TRBJ1-6; 7 bases are shared with TRBD1. Losses at the gene ends were 1 base for V and 7 bases for J; bases not matched to a gene: 10. Germline lookup yields CDR1 KGHSH and CDR2 LQKENI. CDR3 length equals 17 residues. Supplemented by reference TRBV18 and TRBJ1-6, the full variable domain reads NAGVMQNPRHLVRRRGQEARLRCSPMKGHSHVYWYRQLPEEGLKFMVYLQKENIIDESGMPKERFSAEFPKEGPSILRIQQVVRGDSAAYFCASSPLDRASPNSPLHFGNGTRLTVT.

Written as DNA, the CDR3 is TGTGCCAGCAGCGGAGCCTCGGCAGGGTACGAGCAGTACTTC. It encodes CASSGASAGYEQYF. The chain recombines TRBV9 with TRBJ2-7, with TRBD1 as a possible D gene (5 bases). CDR1 SGDLS and CDR2 YYNGEE come from the germline V gene. The ends were cut back, 3 bases at V and 4 bases at J, with 14 bases in the middle. The CDR3 runs to 14 residues.

This clone came up a few times. J is TRBJ1-1 and V is TRBV13, with D tentatively TRBD1 (6 bases). V was clipped by 5 bases and J by 0 bases, with 19 bases between them. The germline gives CDR1 PRHDT, CDR2 FYEKMQ (reference sequence). This CDR3 spans 17 amino acids. The CDR3 reads CASSPATFDRLNTEAFF. The DNA for the CDR3 is TGTGCCAGCAGCCCCGCTACGTTCGACAGGCTGAACACTGAAGCTTTCTTT.

Only one count was recorded for this clone. V usage is TRBV2 and J usage is TRBJ2-7; D not resolved. The CDR3 runs 14 residues. CDR1 and CDR2 from the germline V gene are SNHLY and FYNNEI. V was cut by 8 bases and J by 0 bases, with 14 bases left in between. Here the CDR3 DNA reads TGTGCCAGCGTAGGTCAGGTGGGCTCCTACGAGCAGTACTTC. This translates into CASVGQVGSYEQYF. The entire variable domain, with the rest obtained from reference TRBV2 and TRBJ2-7, is as follows: EPEVTQTPSHQVTQMGQEVILRCVPISNHLYFYWYRQILGQKVEFLVSFYNNEISEKSEIFDDQFSVERPDGSNFTLKIRSTKLEDSAMYFCASVGQVGSYEQYFGPGTRLTVT.

V gene TRBV7-2 combines with J gene TRBJ2-1, with 10 bases lining up with TRBD2. Germline V gene data show CDR1 as SGHTA and CDR2 as FQGNSA. J lost 5 bases, V lost 2 bases, and 3 bases had no gene match. This CDR3 spans 15 amino acids. The CDR3 sequence: CASSLHSGGNNEQFF. CDR3 sequence (DNA): TGTGCCAGCAGCTTACATAGCGGGGGGAACAATGAGCAGTTCTTC.

The V call is TRBV1, the J call TRBJ1-1. TRBV1 is a pseudogene locus. The CDR3 is 14 residues long. CDR3 DNA: TGCACCAGCACCCCGGGTAACCATGCCGCTGAAGCTTTCTTT. It is translated as CTSTPGNHAAEAFF.

The V call is TRBV11-2, the J call TRBJ2-2; TRBD1 is a possible D gene (6 bases). Germline CDR1 and CDR2: SGHAT and FQNNGV. Between the trimmed V and J ends, which lost 1 base and 6 bases, there was a span of 12 bases. The CDR3 length is 15 residues. In DNA form, the CDR3 reads TGTGCCAGCAGCTTAGCTCTCAGGGGATCCGGGGAGCTGTTTTTT. Translation: CASSLALRGSGELFF.

The chain couples TRBV5-1 to TRBJ2-7; 10 nucleotides agree with TRBD2. The CDR3 totals 16 residues. J gave up 7 bases and V 2 bases, and 12 bases lay outside the gene matches. CDR1 and CDR2 from the germline V gene are SGHRS and YFSETQ. The CDR3 loop is CASSLYRLAGVEEQYF. CDR3 DNA sequence: TGCGCCAGCAGCTTATATAGGCTAGCGGGAGTAGAAGAGCAGTACTTC.